This paragraph covers one T cell receptor (beta chain) sequence. Its specificity is not known. These data originate in a study of vaccination effects on CD4 cells after COVID-19. The study's findings and limits: A shortage of convalescent patients and an absence of early post-infection timepoints characterized the study.

The V end was cut by 3 bases, the J end by 1 base, with 11 bases between. Germline CDR1 SGHDT, CDR2 YYEEEE. CDR3 length: 15 residues. Sequenced by immunoSEQ multiplex PCR; TCRdb stores in-frame clones only, minus some. The table shows under 30,000 clones, with roughly 74% occurring only once. ViraFEST assay sequencing came after antigen-specific CD4+ T cells were expanded with viral peptide pools. Cultured cells yielded isolated CD4+ T cells after approximately nine days. Vaccine administered to participants consisted of two doses of either BNT162b2 or mRNA-1273. The V gene is TRBV5-6, the J gene TRBJ2-4; D possibly corresponds to TRBD1 (6 bases). The sample here was CD4+ T cells from PBMCs cultured with HCoV-OC43 spike peptides, taken after COVID-19 vaccination. Subset specified: HCoV-OC43 spike overlapping peptide pool stimulation. The sequence came from a human donor who received a COVID-19 vaccine. The CDR3 is CASSSNRVAKNIQYF. CDR3 DNA: TGTGCCAGCAGCTCAAACAGGGTCGCCAAAAACATTCAGTACTTC.